In this sample, the clone carrying this T cell receptor beta chain turned up many times. The antigen is unknown. Those patients picked for sequencing had displayed CD8+CD57+ cell expansion on flow cytometry. For CDR3 and TCR beta VDJ profiling, genomic DNA was the template used. TCRdb ran MiXCR on the reads and lists one entry per CDR3 protein. This repertoire shows 160,000 or so distinct CDR3 sequences, 48% found once; its top ten account for under 35%. These data come from a study of CD8+CD57+ T cells in acquired aplastic anemia. CDR1 is SGHAT, CDR2 FQNNGV, per germline. V was clipped by 5 bases and J by 2 bases; unmatched bases: 13. The CDR3 has 17 residues. Study-wide findings and caveats: Significance was not reached for CD8+ Simpson's diversity between patients and controls. In common between the patients and the controls were twenty-nine CD8+ CDR3 sequences.

Input material: sorted CD4+, CD8+, or CD8+CD57+ T cells (not recorded which) from PBMCs. This TCR derives from a human donor with aplastic anemia. The V gene is TRBV11-2, the J gene TRBJ2-7; 9 nucleotides align to TRBD1. DNA for the CDR3: TGTGCCAGCAGCACCCGGGACAGGGTAGAATTGCCCTACGAGCAGTACTTC. Protein: CASSTRDRVELPYEQYF.